This T cell receptor (beta chain) was sequenced during a study of T cells after yellow fever vaccination. General study findings and limits: The booster response re-showed most primary clones: around 96% CD4, 88% CD8. From the bulk population, abundant clonotypes could contaminate and appear within FACS-sorted repertoires.

Trimming removed 4 bases from V and 8 bases from J; junction bases left unmatched: 3. CDR1 is SGHRS and CDR2 is YFSETQ in the germline V gene. The CDR3 covers 14 residues. This clonotype has a handful of counts. What it binds is not known. Universal primer sites and UMIs were introduced during 5'RACE template-switching synthesis of TCR cDNA. TCRdb reprocessed the 5' RACE reads with MiXCR, giving one entry per CDR3 protein. This sample has fewer than 450,000 distinct CDR3 sequences, with under 14% found just once. The sample here was PBMCs, taken on the day of the first yellow fever vaccination. This TCR was recovered from a man aged 18 to 35 who received the YFV17D yellow fever vaccine. This chain joins TRBV5-1 and TRBJ1-6; 10 bases agree with TRBD1. The CDR3 nucleotides read TGCGCCAGCAGCCCTGACAGGGGGCATTCACCCCTCCACTTT. Protein product: CASSPDRGHSPLHF.